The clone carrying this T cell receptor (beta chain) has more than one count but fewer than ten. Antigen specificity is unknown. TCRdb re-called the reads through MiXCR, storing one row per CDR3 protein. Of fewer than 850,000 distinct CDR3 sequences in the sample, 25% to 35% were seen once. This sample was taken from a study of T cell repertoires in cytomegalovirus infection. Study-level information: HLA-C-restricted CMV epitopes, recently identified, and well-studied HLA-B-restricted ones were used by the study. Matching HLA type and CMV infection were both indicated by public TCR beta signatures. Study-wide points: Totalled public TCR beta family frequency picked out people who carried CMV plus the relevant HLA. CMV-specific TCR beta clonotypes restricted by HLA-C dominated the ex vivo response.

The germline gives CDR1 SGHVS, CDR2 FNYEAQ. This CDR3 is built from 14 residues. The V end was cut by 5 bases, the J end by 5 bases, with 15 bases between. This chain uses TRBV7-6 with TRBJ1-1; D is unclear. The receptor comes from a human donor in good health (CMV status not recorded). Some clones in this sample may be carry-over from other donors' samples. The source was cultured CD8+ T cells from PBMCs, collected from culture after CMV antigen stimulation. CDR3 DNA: TGTGCCAGCAGCCTGAGGTCCTCGGGAACTGAAGCTTTCTTT. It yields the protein CASSLRSSGTEAFF.